This TCR beta chain derives from a study of shared clonotypes between healthy human individuals. Study observations and caveats: Sampling used blood alone; tissue repertoires probably differ. Memory subsets had estimated richness that was generally smaller than that of naive subsets.

Each of the donors was a healthy adult who was HIV-negative and had not had a recent acute infection or vaccination. CDR3 size: 16 residues. V was shortened by 5 bases and J by 0 bases, with 14 bases between the two germline ends. Germline CDR1 and CDR2: LNHDA and SQIVND (reference sequence). Each replicate PCR on the sorted subsets used about 0.2 ug DNA (roughly 27,000 T cell genomes). Method: immunoSEQ multiplex PCR; TCRdb's copy keeps in-frame clones and lacks some. Of around 2.3 million clones in the sample, 90% to 96% were seen once. Details on this clone: Its cognate antigen is unknown.

The TCR was taken from a man in his late teens or twenties in good health. The chain joins TRBV19 to TRBJ2-1, with D maybe TRBD1 (6 bases). The specimen was naive CD4+ T cells sorted from blood. Indicated subset: CD45RA+ positively selected. CDR3 sequence: CASSGWTVGSYNEQFF. Written as DNA, the CDR3 is TGTGCCAGTAGTGGCTGGACAGTCGGCTCCTACAATGAGCAGTTCTTC.